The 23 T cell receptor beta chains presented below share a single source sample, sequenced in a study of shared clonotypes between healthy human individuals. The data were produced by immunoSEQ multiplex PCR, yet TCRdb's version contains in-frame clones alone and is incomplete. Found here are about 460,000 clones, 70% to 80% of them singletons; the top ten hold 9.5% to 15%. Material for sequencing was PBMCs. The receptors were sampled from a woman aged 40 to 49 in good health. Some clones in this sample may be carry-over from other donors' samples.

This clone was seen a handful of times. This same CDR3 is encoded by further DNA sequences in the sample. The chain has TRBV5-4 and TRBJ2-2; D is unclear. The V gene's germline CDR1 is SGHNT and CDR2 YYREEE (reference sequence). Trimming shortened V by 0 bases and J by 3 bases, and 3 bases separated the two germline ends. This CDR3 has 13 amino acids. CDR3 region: CASSLVHTGELFF. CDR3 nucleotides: TGTGCCAGCAGCTTGGTACACACCGGGGAGCTGTTTTTT.

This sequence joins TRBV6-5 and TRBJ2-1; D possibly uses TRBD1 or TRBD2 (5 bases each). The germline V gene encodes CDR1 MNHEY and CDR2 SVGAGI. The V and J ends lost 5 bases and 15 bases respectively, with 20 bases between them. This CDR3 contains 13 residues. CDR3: CASSGRGGLVPFF. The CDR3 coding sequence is TGTGCCAGCAGTGGTCGTGGGGGTCTAGTCCCGTTCTTC.

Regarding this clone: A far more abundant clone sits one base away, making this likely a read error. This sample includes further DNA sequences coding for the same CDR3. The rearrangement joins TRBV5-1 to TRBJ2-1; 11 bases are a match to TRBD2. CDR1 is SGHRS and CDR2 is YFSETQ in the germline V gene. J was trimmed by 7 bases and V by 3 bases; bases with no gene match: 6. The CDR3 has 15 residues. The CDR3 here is CASSSGLAGGNEQFF. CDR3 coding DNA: TGCGCCAGCAGCTCGGGGCTAGCGGGAGGTAATGAGCAGTTCTTC.

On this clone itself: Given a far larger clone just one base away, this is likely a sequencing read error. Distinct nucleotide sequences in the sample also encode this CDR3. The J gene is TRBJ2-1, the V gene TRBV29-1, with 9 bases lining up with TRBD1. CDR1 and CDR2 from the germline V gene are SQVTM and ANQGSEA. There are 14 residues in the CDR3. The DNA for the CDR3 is TGCAGCGTGGAAGGGCGACAGGGGGGAAATGAGCAGTTCTTC. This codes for CSVEGRQGGNEQFF.

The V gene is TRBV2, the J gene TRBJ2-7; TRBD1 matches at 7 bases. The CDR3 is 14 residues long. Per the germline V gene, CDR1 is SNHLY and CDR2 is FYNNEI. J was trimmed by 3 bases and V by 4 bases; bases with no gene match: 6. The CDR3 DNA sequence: TGTGCCAGCAGTGGGGGACAGCTCGGCTACGAGCAGTACTTC. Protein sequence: CASSGGQLGYEQYF.

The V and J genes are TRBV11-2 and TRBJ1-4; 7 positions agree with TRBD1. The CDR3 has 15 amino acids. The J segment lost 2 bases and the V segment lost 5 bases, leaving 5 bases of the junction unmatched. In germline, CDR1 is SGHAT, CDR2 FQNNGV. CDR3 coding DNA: TGTGCCAGCAGCGTACAGGGGTTCACTAATGAAAAACTGTTTTTT. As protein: CASSVQGFTNEKLFF.

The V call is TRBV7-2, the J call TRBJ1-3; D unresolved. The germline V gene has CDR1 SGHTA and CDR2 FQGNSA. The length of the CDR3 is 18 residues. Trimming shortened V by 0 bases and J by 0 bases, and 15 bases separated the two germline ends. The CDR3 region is CASSLAPGQGPSGNTIYF. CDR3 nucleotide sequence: TGTGCCAGCAGCTTAGCGCCAGGCCAAGGACCCTCTGGAAACACCATATATTTT.

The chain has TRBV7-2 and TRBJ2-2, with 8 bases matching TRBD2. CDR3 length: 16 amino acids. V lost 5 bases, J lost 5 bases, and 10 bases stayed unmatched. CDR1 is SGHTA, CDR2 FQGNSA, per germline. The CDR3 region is CASSLRPGGRTGELFF. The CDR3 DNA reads TGTGCCAGCAGCCTCCGGCCGGGAGGGAGAACCGGGGAGCTGTTTTTT. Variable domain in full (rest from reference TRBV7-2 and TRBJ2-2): GAGVSQSPSNKVTEKGKDVELRCDPISGHTALYWYRQSLGQGLEFLIYFQGNSAPDKSGLPSDRFSAERTGGSVSTLTIQRTQQEDSAVYLCASSLRPGGRTGELFFGEGSRLTVL.

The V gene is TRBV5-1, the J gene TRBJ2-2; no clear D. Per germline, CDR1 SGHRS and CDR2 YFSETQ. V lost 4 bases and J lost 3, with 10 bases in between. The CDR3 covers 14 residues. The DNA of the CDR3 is TGCGCCAGCAGCGAACGTCGGGACACCGGGGAGCTGTTTTTT. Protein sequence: CASSERRDTGELFF.

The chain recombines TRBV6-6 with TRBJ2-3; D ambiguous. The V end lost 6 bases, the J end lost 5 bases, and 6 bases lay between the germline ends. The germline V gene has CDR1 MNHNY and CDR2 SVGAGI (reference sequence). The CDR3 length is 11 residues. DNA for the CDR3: TGTGCCAGCAGGACGGGAGATACGCAGTATTTT. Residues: CASRTGDTQYF.

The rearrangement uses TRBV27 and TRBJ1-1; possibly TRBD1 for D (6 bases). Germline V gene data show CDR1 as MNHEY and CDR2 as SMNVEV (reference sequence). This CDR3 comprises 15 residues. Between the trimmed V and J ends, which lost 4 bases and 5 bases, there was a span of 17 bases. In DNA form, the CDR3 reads TGTGCCAGCAGTTGGAGAACAGGGTGGGGAACTGAAGCTTTCTTT. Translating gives CASSWRTGWGTEAFF.

The CDR3 bases are TGTGCCAGCAGCTCCACGACGTGGCAGGGAAAAGAGACCCAGTACTTC. Translating it yields CASSSTTWQGKETQYF. The chain couples TRBV28 to TRBJ2-5, with D perhaps TRBD1 (5 bases). V was trimmed by 6 bases and J by 3 bases, leaving 20 bases between them. This CDR3 comprises 16 residues. Germline V gives CDR1 MDHEN, CDR2 SYDVKM. Full variable domain (missing parts from reference TRBV28 and TRBJ2-5): DVKVTQSSRYLVKRTGEKVFLECVQDMDHENMFWYRQDPGLGLRLIYFSYDVKMKEKGDIPEGYSVSREKKERFSLILESASTNQTSMYLCASSSTTWQGKETQYFGPGTRLLVL.

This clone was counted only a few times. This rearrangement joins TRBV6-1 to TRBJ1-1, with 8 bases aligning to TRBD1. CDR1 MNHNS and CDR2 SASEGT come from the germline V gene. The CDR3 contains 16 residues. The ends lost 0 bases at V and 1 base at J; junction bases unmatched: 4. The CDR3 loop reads CASSEAFRGRNTEAFF. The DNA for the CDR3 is TGTGCCAGCAGTGAAGCCTTCAGGGGGCGGAACACTGAAGCTTTCTTT.

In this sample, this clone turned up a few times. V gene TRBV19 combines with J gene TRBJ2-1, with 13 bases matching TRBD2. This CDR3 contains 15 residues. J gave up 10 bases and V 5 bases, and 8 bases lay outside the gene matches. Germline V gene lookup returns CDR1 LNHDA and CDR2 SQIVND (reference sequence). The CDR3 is CASSRRGTSGEEQFF. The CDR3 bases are TGTGCCAGTAGTCGAAGAGGGACTAGCGGGGAAGAGCAGTTCTTC.

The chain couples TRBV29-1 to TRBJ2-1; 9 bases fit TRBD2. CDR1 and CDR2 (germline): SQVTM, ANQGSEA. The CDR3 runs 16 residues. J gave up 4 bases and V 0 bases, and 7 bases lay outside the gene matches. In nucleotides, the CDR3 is TGCAGCGTTGAAGAATTGGTAGCGGGAGAGTACAATGAGCAGTTCTTC. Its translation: CSVEELVAGEYNEQFF.

CDR3 sequence: CASSISRNSYNEQFF. CDR3 bases: TGTGCCAGTAGTATAAGTCGGAACTCCTACAATGAGCAGTTCTTC. This chain connects TRBV19 to TRBJ2-1; no clear D gene. The germline CDR1 and CDR2 sequences are LNHDA and SQIVND (reference sequence). The CDR3 totals 15 residues. With 2 bases removed from V and 0 bases from J, the gap between germline ends came to 8 bases.

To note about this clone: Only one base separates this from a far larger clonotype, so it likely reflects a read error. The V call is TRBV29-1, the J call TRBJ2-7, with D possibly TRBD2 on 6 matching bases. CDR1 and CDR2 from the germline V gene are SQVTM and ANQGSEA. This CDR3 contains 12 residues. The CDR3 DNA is TGCAGCGCGCGGGACGGAACCTACGAGCTGTACTTC. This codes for CSARDGTYELYF.

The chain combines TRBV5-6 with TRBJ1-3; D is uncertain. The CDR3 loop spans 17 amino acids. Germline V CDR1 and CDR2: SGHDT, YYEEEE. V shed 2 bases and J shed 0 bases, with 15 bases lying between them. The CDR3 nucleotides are TGTGCCAGCAGCTTCGGGCAGAGGCCCATCTCTGGAAACACCATATATTTT. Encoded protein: CASSFGQRPISGNTIYF.

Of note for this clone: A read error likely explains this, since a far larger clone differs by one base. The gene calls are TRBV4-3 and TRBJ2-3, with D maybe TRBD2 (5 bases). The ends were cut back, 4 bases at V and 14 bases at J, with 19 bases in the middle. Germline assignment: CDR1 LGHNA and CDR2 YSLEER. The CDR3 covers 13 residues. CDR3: CASSRGLAKRSYF. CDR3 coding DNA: TGCGCCAGCAGCCGAGGCCTAGCCAAACGCTCGTATTTT.

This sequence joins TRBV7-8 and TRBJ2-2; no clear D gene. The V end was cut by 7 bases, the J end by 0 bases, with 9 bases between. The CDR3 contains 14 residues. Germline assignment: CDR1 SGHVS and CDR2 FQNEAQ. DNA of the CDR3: TGTGCCAGCACCCCGTCCCCGAACACCGGGGAGCTGTTTTTT. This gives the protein CASTPSPNTGELFF.

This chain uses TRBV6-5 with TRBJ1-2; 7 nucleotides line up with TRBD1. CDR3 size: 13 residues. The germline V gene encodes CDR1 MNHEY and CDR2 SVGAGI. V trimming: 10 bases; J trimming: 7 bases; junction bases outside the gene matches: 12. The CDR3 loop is CAIRQGISSGYTF. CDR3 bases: TGTGCCATCAGACAGGGAATATCGTCTGGCTACACCTTC.

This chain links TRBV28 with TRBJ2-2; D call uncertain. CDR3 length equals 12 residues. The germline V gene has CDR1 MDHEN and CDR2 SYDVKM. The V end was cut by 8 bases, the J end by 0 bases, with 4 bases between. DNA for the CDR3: TGTGCCAGCGTATCGAACACCGGGGAGCTGTTTTTT. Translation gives CASVSNTGELFF.

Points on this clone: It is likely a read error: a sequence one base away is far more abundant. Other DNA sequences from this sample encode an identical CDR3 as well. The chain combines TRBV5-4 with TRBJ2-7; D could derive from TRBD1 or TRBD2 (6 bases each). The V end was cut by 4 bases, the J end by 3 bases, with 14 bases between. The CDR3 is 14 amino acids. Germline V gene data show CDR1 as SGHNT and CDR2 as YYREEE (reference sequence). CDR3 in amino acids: CASSREGGNYEQYF. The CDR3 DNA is TGTGCCAGCAGCCGCGAAGGGGGGAACTACGAGCAGTACTTC.